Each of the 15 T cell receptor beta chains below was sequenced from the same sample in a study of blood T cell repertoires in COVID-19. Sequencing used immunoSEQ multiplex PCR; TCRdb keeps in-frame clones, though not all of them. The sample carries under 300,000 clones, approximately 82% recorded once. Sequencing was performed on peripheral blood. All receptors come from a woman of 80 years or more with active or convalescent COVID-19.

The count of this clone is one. CDR3 protein: CASTRRLAVTDTQYF. The CDR3 DNA follows: TGTGCCAGTACCAGGCGGCTAGCGGTCACAGATACGCAGTATTTT. V gene TRBV19 combines with J gene TRBJ2-3; 7 positions match TRBD2. Germline trimming cut 7 bases from V and 2 bases from J; bases unmatched to any gene: 9. Germline assignment: CDR1 LNHDA and CDR2 SQIVND (reference sequence). This CDR3 is 15 amino acids long.

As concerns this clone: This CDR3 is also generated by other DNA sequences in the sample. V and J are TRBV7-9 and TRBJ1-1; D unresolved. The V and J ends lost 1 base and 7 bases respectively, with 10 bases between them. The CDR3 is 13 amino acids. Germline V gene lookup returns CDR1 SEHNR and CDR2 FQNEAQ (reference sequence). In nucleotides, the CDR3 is TGTGCCAGCAGCTTAGAAGGTAGAGGTGAAGCTTTCTTT. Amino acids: CASSLEGRGEAFF.

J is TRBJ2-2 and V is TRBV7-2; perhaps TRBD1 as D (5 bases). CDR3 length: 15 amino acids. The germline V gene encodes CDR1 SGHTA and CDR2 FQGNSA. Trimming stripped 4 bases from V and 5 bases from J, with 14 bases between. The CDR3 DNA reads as TGTGCCAGCAGCTCGCTGGACATTCTTACCGGGGAGCTGTTTTTT. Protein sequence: CASSSLDILTGELFF.

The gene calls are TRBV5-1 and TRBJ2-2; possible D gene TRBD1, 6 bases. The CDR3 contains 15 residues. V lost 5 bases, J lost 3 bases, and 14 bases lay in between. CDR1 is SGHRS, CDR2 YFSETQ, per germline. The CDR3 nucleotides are TGCGCCAGCAGACGGGACAACGGACACACCGGGGAGCTGTTTTTT. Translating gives CASRRDNGHTGELFF.

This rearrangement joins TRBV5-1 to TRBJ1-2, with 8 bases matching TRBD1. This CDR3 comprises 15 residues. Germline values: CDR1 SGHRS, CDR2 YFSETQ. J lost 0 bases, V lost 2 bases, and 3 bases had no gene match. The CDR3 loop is CASSFQGATNYGYTF. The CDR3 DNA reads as TGCGCCAGCAGCTTTCAGGGGGCAACTAACTATGGCTACACCTTC.

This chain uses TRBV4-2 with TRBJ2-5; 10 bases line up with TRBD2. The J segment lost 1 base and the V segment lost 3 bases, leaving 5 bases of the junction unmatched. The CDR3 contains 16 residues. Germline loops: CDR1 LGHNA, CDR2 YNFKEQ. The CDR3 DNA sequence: TGTGCCAGCAGCCAGGGTAGCGGGGGGCTCCAAGAGACCCAGTACTTC. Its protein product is CASSQGSGGLQETQYF.

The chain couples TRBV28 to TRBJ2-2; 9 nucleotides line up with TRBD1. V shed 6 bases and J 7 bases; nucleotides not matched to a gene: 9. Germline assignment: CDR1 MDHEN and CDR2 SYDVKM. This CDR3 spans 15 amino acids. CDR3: CASSRIGQGIGELFF. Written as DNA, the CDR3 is TGTGCCAGCAGCCGCATCGGACAGGGGATCGGGGAGCTGTTTTTT.

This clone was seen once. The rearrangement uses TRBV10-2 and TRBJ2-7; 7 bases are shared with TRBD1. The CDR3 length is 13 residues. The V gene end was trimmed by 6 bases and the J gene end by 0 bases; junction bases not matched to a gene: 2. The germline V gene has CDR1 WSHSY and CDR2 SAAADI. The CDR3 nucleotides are TGCGCCAGCAGGAGGACAGGCTCCTACGAGCAGTACTTC. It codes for CASRRTGSYEQYF.

CDR3 loop: CASSGTGTSGGVTQYF. DNA for the CDR3: TGTGCCAGCTCGGGGACAGGAACTAGCGGGGGGGTGACCCAGTACTTC. V and J are TRBV7-7 and TRBJ2-5; 13 bases agree with TRBD2. This CDR3 comprises 16 residues. Unmatched junction bases numbered 13, after V lost 8 bases and J lost 7 bases. Germline V lookup: CDR1 SSHAT, CDR2 FNYEAQ (reference sequence).

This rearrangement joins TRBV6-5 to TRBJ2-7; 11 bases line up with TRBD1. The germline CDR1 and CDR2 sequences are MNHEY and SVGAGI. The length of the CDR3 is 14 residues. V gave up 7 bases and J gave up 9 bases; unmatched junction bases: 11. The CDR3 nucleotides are TGTGCCAGCACCTCGGGACAGGGGGGCCTAGGGCAGTACTTC. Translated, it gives CASTSGQGGLGQYF.

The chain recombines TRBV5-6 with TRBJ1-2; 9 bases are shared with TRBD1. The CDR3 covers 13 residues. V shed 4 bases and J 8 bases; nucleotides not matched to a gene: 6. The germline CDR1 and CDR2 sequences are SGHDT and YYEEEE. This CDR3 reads CASSTQGARGYTF. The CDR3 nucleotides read TGTGCCAGCAGCACACAGGGGGCTCGGGGCTACACCTTC.

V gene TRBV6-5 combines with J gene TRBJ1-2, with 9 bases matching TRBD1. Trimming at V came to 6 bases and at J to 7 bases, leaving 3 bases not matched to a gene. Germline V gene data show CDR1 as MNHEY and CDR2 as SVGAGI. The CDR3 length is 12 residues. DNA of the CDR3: TGTGCCAGCAGCCAGGGACAGGGTGGCTACACCTTC. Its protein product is CASSQGQGGYTF.

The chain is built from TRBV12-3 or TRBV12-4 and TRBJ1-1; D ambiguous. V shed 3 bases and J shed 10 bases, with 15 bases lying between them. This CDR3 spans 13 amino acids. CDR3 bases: TGTGCCAGCAGTTTTGTGACAAAAGAGTCAGCTTTCTTT. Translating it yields CASSFVTKESAFF.

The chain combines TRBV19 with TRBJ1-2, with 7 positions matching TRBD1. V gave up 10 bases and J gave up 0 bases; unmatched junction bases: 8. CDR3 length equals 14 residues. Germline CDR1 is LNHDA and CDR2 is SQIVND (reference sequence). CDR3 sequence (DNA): TGTGCCACCCTGAGGGGACAGACTAACTATGGCTACACCTTC. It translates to CATLRGQTNYGYTF.

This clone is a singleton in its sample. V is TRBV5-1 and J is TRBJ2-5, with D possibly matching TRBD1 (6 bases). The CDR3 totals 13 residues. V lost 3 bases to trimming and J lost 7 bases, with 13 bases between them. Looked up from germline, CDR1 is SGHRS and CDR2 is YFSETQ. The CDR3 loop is CASSSTGPGTQYF. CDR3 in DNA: TGCGCCAGCAGCTCCACAGGGCCGGGGACCCAGTACTTC.